Many counts were recorded for the clone carrying this T cell receptor beta chain. What it binds is unknown. Germline V gene lookup returns CDR1 SGHAT and CDR2 FQNNGV. Deletions cut 3 bases from V and 0 bases from J, with 9 bases between. There are 14 residues in the CDR3. Breast cancer patients provided tissue from their axillary draining lymph nodes. The entry originates in a study of breast tumors, draining lymph nodes, adjacent tissues. TCRdb fed the multiplex PCR reads into MiXCR, producing one record per CDR3 protein. The profile shows over 250,000 distinct CDR3 sequences, around 30% of them singletons. Study-wide points: That most tumor T cells come from lymph nodes remained unproven.

The chain uses TRBV11-2 and TRBJ2-7; no firm D call. Sequenced material: axillary lymph node tissue. The TCR originated in a female donor with breast cancer. Some clones in this sample may be carry-over from other donors' samples. CDR3: CASSLGRNSYEQYF. The DNA for the CDR3 is TGTGCCAGCAGCTTGGGTAGAAACTCCTACGAGCAGTACTTC.